The entry below describes one T cell receptor (beta chain). Authors' processing steps: Amplification from reference gene primers served as the basis for estimated nucleated cell counts. Sequenced by immunoSEQ multiplex PCR; TCRdb stores in-frame clones only, minus some. That table supplies the V and J calls and clone size; D and trimming were determined from the DNA. The sample yields approximately 250,000 clones, 86% seen once. The CDR3 sequence is 15 residues long. Germline CDR1 SGHNT, CDR2 YYREEE (reference sequence). Germline trimming cut 4 bases from V and 6 bases from J; bases unmatched to any gene: 5. This record belongs to a study of blood T cell repertoires in COVID-19. Study context: PBMCs, B-cell-depleted T cells, or T cells were the source of the cDNA or gDNA that made up the material.

The material sequenced was peripheral blood. The receptor's source is a man aged 18 to 35 with active or convalescent COVID-19. The chain joins TRBV5-4 to TRBJ2-2, with 11 bases identical to TRBD1. The CDR3 here is CASSRGQGVSGELFF. The CDR3 nucleotides are TGTGCCAGCAGCCGGGGACAGGGGGTTTCCGGGGAGCTGTTTTTT.